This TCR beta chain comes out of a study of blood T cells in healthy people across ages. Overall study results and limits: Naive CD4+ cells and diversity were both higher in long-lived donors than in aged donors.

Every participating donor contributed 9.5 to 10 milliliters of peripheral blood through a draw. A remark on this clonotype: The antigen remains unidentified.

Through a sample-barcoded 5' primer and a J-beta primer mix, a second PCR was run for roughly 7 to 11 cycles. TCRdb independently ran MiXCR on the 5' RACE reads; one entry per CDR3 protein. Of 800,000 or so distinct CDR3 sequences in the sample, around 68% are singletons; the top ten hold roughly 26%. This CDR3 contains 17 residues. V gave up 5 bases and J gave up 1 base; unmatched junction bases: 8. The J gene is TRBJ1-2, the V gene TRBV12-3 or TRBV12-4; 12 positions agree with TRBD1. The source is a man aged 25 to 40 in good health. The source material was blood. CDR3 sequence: CASSRSGTGGFNYGYTF. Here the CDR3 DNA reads TGTGCCAGCAGTCGCTCCGGGACAGGGGGCTTTAACTATGGCTACACCTTC.